The present TCR beta chain was sequenced within a study of cytomegalovirus exposure and HLA in healthy donors. This clone was seen more than once but under ten times. Its antigen is undetermined. Trimming pared 4 bases from V and 7 bases from J, leaving 11 bases between. Germline V gives CDR1 MGHDK, CDR2 SYGVNS. This CDR3 is 14 amino acids long. A multiplex PCR was run with 60 Vbeta primers and 13 Jbeta primers. TCRdb's table, derived via immunoSEQ multiplex PCR, lists solely in-frame clones and lacks some. Seen here are some 200,000 clones, 10% to 15% observed once, and the top ten hold about 7.8%. Study-wide points: Rare TCR sequences dominated, though some public TCRs recurred in many donors. Relative to equally common others, HLA-associated TCR beta chains showed greater clonal expansion in a later analysis.

This clonotype was obtained from a man in his forties or fifties in good health and CMV-seropositive. This chain connects TRBV25-1 to TRBJ1-6; D is perhaps TRBD1 (6 bases). What was sequenced was PBMCs. This CDR3 is CASSGTGYNSPLHF. In DNA form, the CDR3 reads TGTGCCAGCAGTGGAACAGGGTACAATTCACCCCTCCACTTT.